This paragraph reports one T cell receptor (beta chain). The germline V gene has CDR1 SNHLY and CDR2 FYNNEI. V lost 3 bases to trimming and J lost 6 bases; unmatched junction nucleotides: 8. CDR3 size: 15 residues. Data came from immunoSEQ multiplex PCR; TCRdb stores just in-frame clones and leaves some out. This table has some 54,000 clones, approximately 90% appearing once. The entry originates in a study of T cell responses to AZD1222 COVID-19 vaccine. The chain carries TRBV2 and TRBJ1-2; 9 nucleotides match TRBD1. The TCR originated in an adult in good health. The sample here was peripheral blood, taken on day 0 of AZD1222 vaccination. This chain's CDR3 is CASSDPGQGGHGYTF. The CDR3 DNA follows: TGTGCCAGCAGTGACCCGGGACAGGGAGGACATGGCTACACCTTC.